This T cell receptor beta chain was sequenced during a study of cytomegalovirus exposure and HLA in healthy donors. Study-level information: T cells numbering about 200 million yielded 90 million to 140 million unique TCR beta sequences in an earlier analysis. Membership in the Caucasian-associated ancestry cluster was found for 81% of about 430 genotyped donors. Study-level results: The productive fraction for most TCR beta V segments was about 90% or about 30% in an earlier analysis. Later, TCR association rates were found to vary by HLA locus, highest for DRB1 and lowest for HLA-C.

Worth noting for this clone: The antigen is not known.

The PCR had 60 Vbeta and 13 Jbeta primers. Generated by immunoSEQ multiplex PCR, the TCRdb table keeps only in-frame clones and is missing some. Among 150,000 to 200,000 clones listed, about 65% were seen once. From germline, CDR1 is SGHRS and CDR2 YFSETQ. This CDR3 has 13 residues. Trimming took off 6 bases at V and 6 bases at J, with 15 bases between the two ends. The receptor was derived from a man aged 40-50 years in good health and CMV-seropositive. This rearrangement joins TRBV5-1 to TRBJ1-2; TRBD1 is a possible D gene (6 bases). The sample was PBMCs. This CDR3 reads CASTRGGLNGYTF. In DNA form, the CDR3 reads TGCGCCAGCACCCGGGGGGGGCTAAATGGCTACACCTTC. The whole variable domain, remainder taken from reference TRBV5-1 and TRBJ1-2, is KAGVTQTPRYLIKTRGQQVTLSCSPISGHRSVSWYQQTPGQGLQFLFEYFSETQRNKGNFPGRFSGRQFSNSRSEMNVSTLELGDSALYLCASTRGGLNGYTFGSGTRLTVV.